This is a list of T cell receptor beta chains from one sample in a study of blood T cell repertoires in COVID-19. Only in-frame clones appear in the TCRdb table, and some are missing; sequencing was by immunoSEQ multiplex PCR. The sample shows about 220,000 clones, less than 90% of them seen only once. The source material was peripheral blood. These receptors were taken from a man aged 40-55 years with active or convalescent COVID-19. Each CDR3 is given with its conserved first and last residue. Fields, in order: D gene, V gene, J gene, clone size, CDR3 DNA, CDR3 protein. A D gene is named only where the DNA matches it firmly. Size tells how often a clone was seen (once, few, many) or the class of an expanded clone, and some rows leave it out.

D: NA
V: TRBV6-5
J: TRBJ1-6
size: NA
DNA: TGTGCCGTCAGAAGTACGTCCTATAATTCACCCCTCCACTTT
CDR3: CAVRSTSYNSPLHF

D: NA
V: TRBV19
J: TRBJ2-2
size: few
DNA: TGTGCCAGTAGTATCGTCAGGCTAGCACGCACCGGGGAGCTGTTTTTT
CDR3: CASSIVRLARTGELFF

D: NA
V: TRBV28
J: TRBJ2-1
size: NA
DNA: TGTGCCAGCAGTTTAAGCGGGCCCCTCAATGAGCAGTTCTTC
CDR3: CASSLSGPLNEQFF

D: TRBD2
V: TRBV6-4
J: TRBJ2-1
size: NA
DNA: TGTGCCAGCAGTGTTAGCGGGAGGTTGAACGATGAGCAGTTCTTC
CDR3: CASSVSGRLNDEQFF

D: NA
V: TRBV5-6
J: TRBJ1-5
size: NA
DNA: TGTGCCAGCAGCTTGATAGGGGAGGCGTTCCAGCCCCAGCATTTT
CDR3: CASSLIGEAFQPQHF

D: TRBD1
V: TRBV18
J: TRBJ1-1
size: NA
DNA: TGTGCCAGCTCCCAAACAGGGGGCAACACTGAAGCTTTCTTT
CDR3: CASSQTGGNTEAFF

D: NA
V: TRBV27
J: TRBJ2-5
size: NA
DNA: TGTGCCAGCAGTTTATTTGGACGATCGGGAGTGGGAGAGACCCAGTACTTC
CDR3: CASSLFGRSGVGETQYF

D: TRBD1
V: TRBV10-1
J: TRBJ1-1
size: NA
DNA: TGCGCCAGCAGTGAAACGCAGGGGGCCACTGAAGCTTTCTTT
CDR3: CASSETQGATEAFF

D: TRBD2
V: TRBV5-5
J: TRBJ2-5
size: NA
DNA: TGTGCCAGCAGCCCGTCTATGCGGGGGGAAGAGACCCAGTACTTC
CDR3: CASSPSMRGEETQYF

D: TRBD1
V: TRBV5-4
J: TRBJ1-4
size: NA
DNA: TGTGCCAGCAGCCCGGACAGGGGGTATGAAAAACTGTTTTTT
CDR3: CASSPDRGYEKLFF

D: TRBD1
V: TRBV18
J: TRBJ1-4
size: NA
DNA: TGTGCCAGCTCACCTCGAACAGGGGCGGCTGAAAAACTGTTTTTT
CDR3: CASSPRTGAAEKLFF

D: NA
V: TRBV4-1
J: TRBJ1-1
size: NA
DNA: TGCGCCAGCAGCCAAGGTCCGGGGGGCACTGAAGCTTTCTTT
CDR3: CASSQGPGGTEAFF

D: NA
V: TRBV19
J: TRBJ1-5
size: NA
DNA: TGTGCCAGTAGTAAGGGTCCCAGGGTTTTAGGCAATCAGCCCCAGCATTTT
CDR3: CASSKGPRVLGNQPQHF

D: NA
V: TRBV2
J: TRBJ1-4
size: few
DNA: TGTGCCAGTCGGAGGGCATTGGGTGAAAAACTGTTTTTT
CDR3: CASRRALGEKLFF

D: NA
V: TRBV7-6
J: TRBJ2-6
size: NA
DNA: TGTGCCAGCAGCTCCGGACCCATTACCTCTAGCGGGGCCAACGTCCTGACTTTC
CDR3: CASSSGPITSSGANVLTF

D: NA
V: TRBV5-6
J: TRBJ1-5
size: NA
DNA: TGTGCCAGCGCTTTGGGACAAGCCCTCAATCAGCCCCAGCATTTT
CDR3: CASALGQALNQPQHF

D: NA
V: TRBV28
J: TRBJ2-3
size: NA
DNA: TGTGCCAGCGGGGAAGGGGTATTGCCAGATACGCAGTATTTT
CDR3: CASGEGVLPDTQYF

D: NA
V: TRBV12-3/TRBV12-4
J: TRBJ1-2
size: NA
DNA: TGTGCCAGCAGGCTAGCGGGGGTCGGTGGCTACACCTTC
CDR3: CASRLAGVGGYTF

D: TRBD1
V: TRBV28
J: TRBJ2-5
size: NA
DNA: TGTGCCAGCAGTCCCACAGGGGTGGAGACCCAGTACTTC
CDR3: CASSPTGVETQYF